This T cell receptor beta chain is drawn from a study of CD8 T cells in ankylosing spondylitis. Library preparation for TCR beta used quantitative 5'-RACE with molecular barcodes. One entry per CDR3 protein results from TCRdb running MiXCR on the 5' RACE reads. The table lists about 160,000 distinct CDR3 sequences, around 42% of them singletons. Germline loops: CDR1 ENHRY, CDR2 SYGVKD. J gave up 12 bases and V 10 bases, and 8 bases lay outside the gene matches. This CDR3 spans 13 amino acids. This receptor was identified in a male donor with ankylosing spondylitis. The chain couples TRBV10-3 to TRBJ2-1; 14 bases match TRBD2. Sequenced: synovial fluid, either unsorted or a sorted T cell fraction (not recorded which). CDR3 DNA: TGTGCCACTATGACTAGCGGGAGGGCCGGGCAGTTCTTC. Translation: CATMTSGRAGQFF.